This T cell receptor (beta chain) was documented in a study of monozygotic twins with inflammatory bowel disease. Study-level points and caveats: Healthy co-twins, by inverse Simpson, had higher TCRbeta diversity than their siblings with IBD. IBD patients share fewer clonotypes with other people than healthy twins do, especially with disease activity. Among patients, repertoires may have gained variability from differing immunosuppressive treatments.

This CDR3 contains 18 residues. For each CDR3 protein, TCRdb gives one entry from its re-call of the 5' RACE reads, without DNA. The specimen's table records approximately 420,000 distinct CDR3 sequences. One blood sample of approximately 2.7 ml was taken from each donor. Comments on this clonotype: No antigen is known for it.

Sequenced material: blood. This receptor was taken from a human donor with ulcerative colitis or Crohn's disease, or a healthy co-twin of an affected twin (not recorded which). The V and J genes are TRBV12-3 or TRBV12-4 and TRBJ2-1; TCRdb calls TRBD2, which cannot be checked without DNA. CDR3: CASSLGLAGVSGNNEQFF.